The 24 T cell receptor beta chains presented below share a single source sample, sequenced in a study of blood T cell repertoires in COVID-19. Sequenced by immunoSEQ multiplex PCR; TCRdb stores in-frame clones only, minus some. The sample includes approximately 200,000 clones, 85% to 90% of them seen just once. The sample was PBMCs or T cells enriched from blood (not recorded which). The source of these receptors is a woman aged 18-30 years in a cohort exposed to, infected with or recovered from COVID-19 (not recorded which).

This chain uses TRBV3-1 (or the pseudogene TRBV3-2) with TRBJ1-3, with a possible D match to TRBD1 (5 bases). The CDR3 consists of 19 residues. Germline CDR1 LGHDT, CDR2 YNNKEL (reference sequence). With 0 bases removed from V and 4 bases from J, the gap between germline ends came to 22 bases. Here the CDR3 DNA reads TGTGCCAGCAGCCAAGATCGGTTTTGGGGGGTTAGTTCGGGAAACACCATATATTTT. Translated: CASSQDRFWGVSSGNTIYF.

The genes are TRBV19 and TRBJ1-2, with 7 bases matching TRBD1. V lost 3 bases to trimming and J lost 10 bases; unmatched junction nucleotides: 2. This CDR3 region has 11 residues. The germline V gene has CDR1 LNHDA and CDR2 SQIVND (reference sequence). The CDR3 region is CASSMGTVYTF. CDR3 bases: TGTGCCAGTAGTATGGGGACAGTCTACACCTTC.

This chain links TRBV28 with TRBJ1-5, with TRBD1 matching 7 bases. J was trimmed by 5 bases and V by 6 bases; bases with no gene match: 13. The CDR3 sequence is 16 residues long. Looked up from germline, CDR1 is MDHEN and CDR2 is SYDVKM. The CDR3 nucleotides read TGTGCCAGCAGCAGAGGAGGGGGCGAGGGCTATCAGCCCCAGCATTTT. It translates to CASSRGGGEGYQPQHF.

This chain joins TRBV19 and TRBJ1-5; D remains unclear. CDR1 LNHDA and CDR2 SQIVND come from the germline V gene (reference sequence). Trimming took off 3 bases at V and 2 bases at J, with 11 bases between the two ends. The CDR3 extends over 15 amino acids. CDR3 in DNA: TGTGCCAGTAGTATGGGTCAACGGGGCAATCAGCCCCAGCATTTT. This translates into CASSMGQRGNQPQHF.

V and J are TRBV25-1 and TRBJ2-1; TRBD2 agrees at 12 bases. The V segment lost 4 bases and the J segment 7 bases; nucleotides outside the gene matches: 5. Germline V gene lookup returns CDR1 MGHDK and CDR2 SYGVNS. The length of the CDR3 is 15 residues. In DNA, the CDR3 is TGTGCCAGCAGTGGCGGACTAGCGGGGCGTAATGAGCAGTTCTTC. Translating gives CASSGGLAGRNEQFF.

The chain couples TRBV2 to TRBJ1-1, with TRBD1 identical over 7 bases. CDR3 length: 14 residues. Germline CDR1 SNHLY, CDR2 FYNNEI. The trim removed 3 bases at V and 3 bases at J, leaving 4 bases unmatched. CDR3 sequence: CASSDLRGYTEAFF. The DNA for the CDR3 is TGTGCCAGCAGTGATCTCAGGGGGTACACTGAAGCTTTCTTT.

V and J are TRBV7-3 and TRBJ2-2, with D perhaps TRBD2 (5 bases). The V gene's germline CDR1 is SGHTA and CDR2 FQGTGA. The CDR3 spans 13 residues. V was trimmed by 5 bases and J by 6 bases, leaving 10 bases between them. CDR3 DNA: TGTGCCAGCAGCCCCATAGCGCCCGGGGAGCTGTTTTTT. Encoded protein: CASSPIAPGELFF.

This rearrangement joins TRBV4-1 to TRBJ2-6; 10 nucleotides align to TRBD2. CDR1 and CDR2 from the germline V gene are MGHRA and YSYEKL. The CDR3 is 21 amino acids. V dropped 1 base and J dropped 0; count of bases not matched to a gene: 12. The CDR3, as DNA: TGCGCCAGCAGCCAAGTCCCCGGGAGACTAGCGGGCTTCTCTGGGGCCAACGTCCTGACTTTC. Amino acids: CASSQVPGRLAGFSGANVLTF.

V and J are TRBV27 and TRBJ1-4, with D possibly being TRBD1 (5 bases). The germline CDR1 and CDR2 sequences are MNHEY and SMNVEV (reference sequence). V was shortened by 6 bases and J by 8 bases, with 16 bases between the two germline ends. This CDR3 comprises 14 residues. Here the CDR3 reads CASSTGTYAEKLFF. In DNA form, the CDR3 reads TGTGCCAGCAGCACCGGGACTTACGCGGAAAAACTGTTTTTT.

This clone showed up just once. The chain combines TRBV5-1 with TRBJ2-1; tentatively, D is TRBD2 (6 bases). This CDR3 spans 15 amino acids. V dropped 4 bases and J dropped 5 bases, with 16 bases sitting between them. Germline CDR1 is SGHRS and CDR2 is YFSETQ. CDR3 protein: CASSAVLALDNEQFF. The CDR3 coding sequence is TGCGCCAGCAGCGCCGTCCTAGCGCTTGACAATGAGCAGTTCTTC. The full variable domain, rest sourced from reference TRBV5-1 and TRBJ2-1, is KAGVTQTPRYLIKTRGQQVTLSCSPISGHRSVSWYQQTPGQGLQFLFEYFSETQRNKGNFPGRFSGRQFSNSRSEMNVSTLELGDSALYLCASSAVLALDNEQFFGPGTRLTVL.

The chain recombines TRBV10-3 with TRBJ2-3; 9 bases are a match to TRBD1. The CDR3 is 15 residues long. Trimming took 5 bases from V and 4 from J; bases not matched to a gene: 7. CDR1 ENHRY and CDR2 SYGVKD come from the germline V gene. CDR3 protein: CAISLQGAAADTQYF. DNA for the CDR3: TGTGCCATCAGTCTACAGGGGGCAGCGGCAGATACGCAGTATTTT.

The gene calls are TRBV2 and TRBJ1-2; perhaps TRBD1 as D (5 bases). The germline CDR1 and CDR2 sequences are SNHLY and FYNNEI. Trimming took off 5 bases at V and 8 bases at J, with 21 bases between the two ends. The CDR3 extends over 15 amino acids. The DNA for the CDR3 is TGTGCCAGCAGTACCCAATGGGGTGGGGCTTACGGCTACACCTTC. It is translated as CASSTQWGGAYGYTF.

The rearrangement links TRBV28 to TRBJ2-7; 7 positions match TRBD1. V lost 6 bases to trimming and J lost 4 bases; unmatched junction nucleotides: 21. The CDR3 has 18 amino acids. Germline V gene sequence: CDR1 MDHEN, CDR2 SYDVKM. CDR3 loop: CASSLTGFITVWDYEQYF. For the CDR3, the DNA is TGTGCCAGCAGCCTGACAGGGTTTATTACGGTTTGGGATTACGAGCAGTACTTC. Full variable domain (remainder filled in from reference TRBV28 and TRBJ2-7): DVKVTQSSRYLVKRTGEKVFLECVQDMDHENMFWYRQDPGLGLRLIYFSYDVKMKEKGDIPEGYSVSREKKERFSLILESASTNQTSMYLCASSLTGFITVWDYEQYFGPGTRLTVT.

This sequence joins TRBV6-1 and TRBJ1-3, with 7 bases fitting TRBD1. Per the germline V gene, CDR1 is MNHNS and CDR2 is SASEGT. The CDR3 is 16 residues long. J was trimmed by 0 bases and V by 3 bases; bases with no gene match: 5. The CDR3 sequence: CASSDKGASSGNTIYF. CDR3 nucleotides: TGTGCCAGCAGTGATAAGGGGGCGAGCTCTGGAAACACCATATATTTT.

This clone was picked up one time. The rearrangement links TRBV7-3 to TRBJ2-1; D possibly corresponds to TRBD2 (5 bases). Germline V gene lookup returns CDR1 SGHTA and CDR2 FQGTGA. The germline V and J ends were trimmed by 1 base and 3 bases, with 10 bases remaining between them. This CDR3 is built from 15 residues. The CDR3 DNA reads TGTGCCAGCAGCTTAATCGGAGGAATCTACAATGAGCAGTTCTTC. Its protein is CASSLIGGIYNEQFF.

The V gene is TRBV28, the J gene TRBJ1-2; D uncertain. The germline V gene has CDR1 MDHEN and CDR2 SYDVKM. V lost 3 bases and J lost 8, with 16 bases in between. The CDR3 is 14 residues long. CDR3 sequence (DNA): TGTGCCAGCAGTTTTTCGGGAGGAGGTGGAGGCTACACCTTC. Translating it yields CASSFSGGGGGYTF.

This clone appeared once. The rearrangement links TRBV5-5 to TRBJ1-3; a possible D gene is TRBD1 (5 bases). The CDR3 loop spans 15 amino acids. Germline V CDR1 and CDR2: SGHKS, YYEKEE (reference sequence). The germline V and J ends were trimmed by 4 bases and 0 bases, with 11 bases remaining between them. In nucleotides, the CDR3 is TGTGCCAGCAGCCCTGACAGAACCTCTGGAAACACCATATATTTT. Protein: CASSPDRTSGNTIYF.

Written as DNA, the CDR3 is TGTGCCAGCAGTGAAGCCCACCTTGAGCTAGCGGCTAGCACAGATACGCAGTATTTT. Translated: CASSEAHLELAASTDTQYF. The rearrangement joins TRBV6-1 to TRBJ2-3; 7 nucleotides align to TRBD2. The CDR3 contains 19 residues. Germline values: CDR1 MNHNS, CDR2 SASEGT. Trimming cost V 0 bases and J 0 bases; bases outside gene matches: 12.

The chain couples TRBV5-4 to TRBJ2-7; 12 bases map to TRBD2. Germline V gene sequence: CDR1 SGHNT, CDR2 YYREEE (reference sequence). The J segment lost 3 bases and the V segment lost 4 bases, leaving 5 bases of the junction unmatched. CDR3 length equals 15 residues. In nucleotides, the CDR3 is TGTGCCAGCAGCATTGGGACTAGCGGGCTCTACGAGCAGTACTTC. It is translated as CASSIGTSGLYEQYF.

As concerns this clone: The germline gene is not matched at one end of the junction; a read error may be the cause. The CDR3 nucleotides read TGTGCCAGTAGTGTCGGACTAGCGGCCCCATTTTTCTTC. Residues: CASSVGLAAPFFF. The chain links TRBV19 to TRBJ2-7; 10 positions match TRBD2. Germline V gene sequence: CDR1 LNHDA, CDR2 SQIVND (reference sequence). The CDR3 consists of 13 residues.

This clone was counted a few times. The chain uses TRBV7-8 and TRBJ2-1; 8 bases line up with TRBD2. V shed 6 bases and J 4 bases; nucleotides not matched to a gene: 14. Germline CDR1 reads SGHVS; CDR2 reads FQNEAQ. The CDR3 totals 17 residues. The CDR3 DNA sequence: TGTGCCAGCAGTCCTAGGGTTGCGGGGGGCATTTACAATGAGCAGTTCTTC. Translated, it gives CASSPRVAGGIYNEQFF.

The gene calls are TRBV19 and TRBJ2-1; 14 positions agree with TRBD2. The CDR3 sequence is 20 residues long. Per the germline V gene, CDR1 is LNHDA and CDR2 is SQIVND (reference sequence). The ends lost 0 bases at V and 7 bases at J; junction bases unmatched: 14. The CDR3 DNA follows: TGTGCCAGTAGTATAGATCACCCGGGACTAGCGGGAGCATGGGGGAATGAGCAGTTCTTC. Its translation: CASSIDHPGLAGAWGNEQFF.

The CDR3 is CASSPREGRQPQHF. CDR3 bases: TGTGCCAGCAGCCCCCGGGAGGGGAGACAGCCCCAGCATTTT. This sequence joins TRBV7-8 and TRBJ1-5, with D possibly TRBD1 on 5 matching bases. V was cut by 5 bases and J by 7 bases, with 15 bases left in between. Germline CDR1 is SGHVS and CDR2 is FQNEAQ. This CDR3 has 14 residues.

The chain uses TRBV4-2 and TRBJ1-2, with D unresolved. The germline gives CDR1 LGHNA, CDR2 YNFKEQ. V was shortened by 1 base and J by 3 bases, with 12 bases between the two germline ends. The CDR3 extends over 15 amino acids. The CDR3 region has the DNA TGTGCCAGCAGCCAAGCCCAAGACAAGGACTATGGCTACACCTTC. It is translated as CASSQAQDKDYGYTF.